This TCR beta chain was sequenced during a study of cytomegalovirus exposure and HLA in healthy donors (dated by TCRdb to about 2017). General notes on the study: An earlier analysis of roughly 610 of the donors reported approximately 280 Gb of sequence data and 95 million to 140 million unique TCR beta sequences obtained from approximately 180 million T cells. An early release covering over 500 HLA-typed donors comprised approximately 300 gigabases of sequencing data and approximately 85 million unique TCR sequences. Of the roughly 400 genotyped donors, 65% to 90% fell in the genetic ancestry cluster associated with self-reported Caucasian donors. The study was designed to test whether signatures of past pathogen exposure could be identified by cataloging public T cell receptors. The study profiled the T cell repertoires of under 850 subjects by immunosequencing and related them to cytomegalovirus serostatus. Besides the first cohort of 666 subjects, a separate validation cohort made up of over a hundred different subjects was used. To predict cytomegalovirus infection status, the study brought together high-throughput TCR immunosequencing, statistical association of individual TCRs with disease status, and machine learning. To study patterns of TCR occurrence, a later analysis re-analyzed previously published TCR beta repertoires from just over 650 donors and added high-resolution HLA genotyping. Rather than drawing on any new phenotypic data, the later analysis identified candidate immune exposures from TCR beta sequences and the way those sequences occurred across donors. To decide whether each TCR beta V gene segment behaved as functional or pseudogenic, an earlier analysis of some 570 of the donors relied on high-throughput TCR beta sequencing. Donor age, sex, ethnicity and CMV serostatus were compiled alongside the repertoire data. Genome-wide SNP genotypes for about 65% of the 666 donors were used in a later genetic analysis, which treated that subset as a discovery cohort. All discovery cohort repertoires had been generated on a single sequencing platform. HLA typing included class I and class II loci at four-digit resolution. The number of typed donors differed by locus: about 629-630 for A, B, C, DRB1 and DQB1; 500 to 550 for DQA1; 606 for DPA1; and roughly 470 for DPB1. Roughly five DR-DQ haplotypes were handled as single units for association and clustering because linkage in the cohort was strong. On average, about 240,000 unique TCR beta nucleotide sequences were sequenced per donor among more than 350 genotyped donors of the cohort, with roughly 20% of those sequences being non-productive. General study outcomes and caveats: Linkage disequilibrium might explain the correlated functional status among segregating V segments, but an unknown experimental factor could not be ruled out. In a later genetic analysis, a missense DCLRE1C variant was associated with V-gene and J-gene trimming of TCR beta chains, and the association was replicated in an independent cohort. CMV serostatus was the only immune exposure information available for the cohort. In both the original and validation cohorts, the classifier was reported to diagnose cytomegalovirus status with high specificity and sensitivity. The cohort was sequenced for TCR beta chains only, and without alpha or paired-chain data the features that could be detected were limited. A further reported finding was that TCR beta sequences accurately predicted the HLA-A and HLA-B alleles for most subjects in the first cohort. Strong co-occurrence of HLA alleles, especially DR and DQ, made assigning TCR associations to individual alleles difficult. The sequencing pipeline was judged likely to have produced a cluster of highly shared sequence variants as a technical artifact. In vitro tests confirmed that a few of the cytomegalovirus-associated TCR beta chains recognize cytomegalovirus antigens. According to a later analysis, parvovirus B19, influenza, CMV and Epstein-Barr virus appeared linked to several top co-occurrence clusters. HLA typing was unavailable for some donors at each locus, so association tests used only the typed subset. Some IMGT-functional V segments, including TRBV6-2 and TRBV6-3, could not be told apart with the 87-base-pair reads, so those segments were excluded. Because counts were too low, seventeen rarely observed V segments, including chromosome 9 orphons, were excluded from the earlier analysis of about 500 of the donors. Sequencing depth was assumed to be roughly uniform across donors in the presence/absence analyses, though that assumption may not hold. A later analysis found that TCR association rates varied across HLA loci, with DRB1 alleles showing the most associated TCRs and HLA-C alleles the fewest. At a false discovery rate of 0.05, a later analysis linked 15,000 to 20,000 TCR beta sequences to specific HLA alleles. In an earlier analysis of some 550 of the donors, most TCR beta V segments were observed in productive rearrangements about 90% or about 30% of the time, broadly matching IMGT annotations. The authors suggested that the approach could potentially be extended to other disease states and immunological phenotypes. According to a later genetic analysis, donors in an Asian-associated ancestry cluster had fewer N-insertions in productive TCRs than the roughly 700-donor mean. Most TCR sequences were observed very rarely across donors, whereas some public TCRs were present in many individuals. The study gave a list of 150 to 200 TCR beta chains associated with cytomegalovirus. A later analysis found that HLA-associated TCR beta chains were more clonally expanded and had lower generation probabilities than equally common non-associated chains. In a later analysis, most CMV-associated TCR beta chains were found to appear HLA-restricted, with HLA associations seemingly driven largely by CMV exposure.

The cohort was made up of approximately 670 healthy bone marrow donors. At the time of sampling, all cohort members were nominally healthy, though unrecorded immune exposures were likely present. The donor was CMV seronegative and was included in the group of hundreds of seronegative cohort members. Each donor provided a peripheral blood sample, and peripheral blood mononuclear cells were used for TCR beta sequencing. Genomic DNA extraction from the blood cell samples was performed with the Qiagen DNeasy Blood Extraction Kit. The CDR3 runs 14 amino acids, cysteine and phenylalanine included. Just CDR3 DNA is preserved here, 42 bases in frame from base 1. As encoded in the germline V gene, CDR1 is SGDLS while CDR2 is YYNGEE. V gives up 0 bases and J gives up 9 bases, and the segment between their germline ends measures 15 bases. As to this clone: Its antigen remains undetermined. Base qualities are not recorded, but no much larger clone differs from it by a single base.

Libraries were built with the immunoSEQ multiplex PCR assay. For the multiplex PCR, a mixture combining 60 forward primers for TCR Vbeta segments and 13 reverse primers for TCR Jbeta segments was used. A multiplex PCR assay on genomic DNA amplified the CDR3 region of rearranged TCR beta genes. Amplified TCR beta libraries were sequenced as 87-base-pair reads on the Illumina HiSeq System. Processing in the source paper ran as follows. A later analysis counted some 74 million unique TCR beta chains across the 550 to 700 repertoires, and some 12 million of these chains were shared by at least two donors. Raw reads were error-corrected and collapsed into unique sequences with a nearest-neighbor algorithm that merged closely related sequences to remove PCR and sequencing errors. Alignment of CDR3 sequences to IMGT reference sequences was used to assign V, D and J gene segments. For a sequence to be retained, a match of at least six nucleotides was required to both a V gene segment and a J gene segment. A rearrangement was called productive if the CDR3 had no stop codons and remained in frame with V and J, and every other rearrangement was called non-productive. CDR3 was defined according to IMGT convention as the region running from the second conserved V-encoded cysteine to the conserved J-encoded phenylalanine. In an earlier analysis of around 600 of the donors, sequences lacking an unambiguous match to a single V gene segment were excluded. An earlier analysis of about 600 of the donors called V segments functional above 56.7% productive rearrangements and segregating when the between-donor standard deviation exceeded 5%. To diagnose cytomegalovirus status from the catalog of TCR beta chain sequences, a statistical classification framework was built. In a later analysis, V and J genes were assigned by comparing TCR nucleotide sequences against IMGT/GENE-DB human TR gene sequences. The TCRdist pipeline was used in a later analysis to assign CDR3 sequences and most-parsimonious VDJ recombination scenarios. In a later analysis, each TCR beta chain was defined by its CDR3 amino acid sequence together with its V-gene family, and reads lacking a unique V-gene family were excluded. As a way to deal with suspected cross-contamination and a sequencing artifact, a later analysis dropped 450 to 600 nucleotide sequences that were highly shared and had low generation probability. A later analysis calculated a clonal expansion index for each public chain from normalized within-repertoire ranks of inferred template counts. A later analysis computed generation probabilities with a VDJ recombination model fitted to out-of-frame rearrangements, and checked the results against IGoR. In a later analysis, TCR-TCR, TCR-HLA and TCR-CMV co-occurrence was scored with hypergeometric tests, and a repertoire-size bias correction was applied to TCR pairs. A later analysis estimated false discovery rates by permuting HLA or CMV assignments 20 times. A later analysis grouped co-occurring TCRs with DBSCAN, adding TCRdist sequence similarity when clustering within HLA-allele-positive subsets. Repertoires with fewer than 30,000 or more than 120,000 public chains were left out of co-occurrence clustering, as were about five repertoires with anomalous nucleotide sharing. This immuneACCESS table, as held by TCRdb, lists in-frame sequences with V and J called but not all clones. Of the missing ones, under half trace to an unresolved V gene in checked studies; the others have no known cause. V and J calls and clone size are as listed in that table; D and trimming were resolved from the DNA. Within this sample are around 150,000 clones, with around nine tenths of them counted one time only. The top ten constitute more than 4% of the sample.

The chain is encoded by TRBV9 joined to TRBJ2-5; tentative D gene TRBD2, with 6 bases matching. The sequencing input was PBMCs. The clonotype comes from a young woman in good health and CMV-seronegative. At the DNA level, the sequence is TGTGCCAGCAGCGTAGACGACTACCCGGGGGCCCAGTACTTC. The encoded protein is CASSVDDYPGAQYF.